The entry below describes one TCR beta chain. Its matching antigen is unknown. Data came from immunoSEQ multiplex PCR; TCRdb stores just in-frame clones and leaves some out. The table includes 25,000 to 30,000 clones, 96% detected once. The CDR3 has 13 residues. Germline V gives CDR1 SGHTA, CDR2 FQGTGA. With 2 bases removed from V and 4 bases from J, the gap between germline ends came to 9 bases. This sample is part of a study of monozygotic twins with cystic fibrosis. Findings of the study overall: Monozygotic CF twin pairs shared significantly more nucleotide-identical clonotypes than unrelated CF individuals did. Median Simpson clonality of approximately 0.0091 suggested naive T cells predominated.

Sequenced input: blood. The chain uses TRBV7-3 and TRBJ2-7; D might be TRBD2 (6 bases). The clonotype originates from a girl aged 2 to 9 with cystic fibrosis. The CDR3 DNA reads TGTGCCAGCAGCTTAGCGGGAAGTTACGAGCAGTACTTC. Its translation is CASSLAGSYEQYF.